The present T cell receptor (beta chain) was sequenced within a study of blood T cell repertoires in COVID-19. Study details: The United States, Italy and Spain provided the acute and convalescent COVID-19 samples.

The germline gives CDR1 SEHNR, CDR2 FQNEAQ (reference sequence). The CDR3 runs 13 residues. V lost 5 bases and J lost 2, with 9 bases in between. Libraries were prepared by immunoSEQ multiplex PCR; TCRdb keeps only in-frame clonotypes and omits some of them. This sample carries over 200,000 clones, more than 85% of them seen once, and the ten largest clones take roughly 8.3%. Concerning this clone: Other DNA sequences in the sample encode the same CDR3.

Cohort allocation depended upon clinical history that participants reported. The study counted Cohort 3 donors as recovered given two negative PCRs, clearance, or symptom resolution. This chain connects TRBV7-9 to TRBJ1-2; perhaps TRBD1 as D (6 bases). Input material: PBMCs or T cells enriched from blood (not recorded which). This clonotype was obtained from a man aged 35-49 years who had recovered from COVID-19. The CDR3 region is CASSLGQNYGYTF. The CDR3 coding sequence is TGTGCCAGCAGCCTTGGACAGAACTATGGCTACACCTTC.